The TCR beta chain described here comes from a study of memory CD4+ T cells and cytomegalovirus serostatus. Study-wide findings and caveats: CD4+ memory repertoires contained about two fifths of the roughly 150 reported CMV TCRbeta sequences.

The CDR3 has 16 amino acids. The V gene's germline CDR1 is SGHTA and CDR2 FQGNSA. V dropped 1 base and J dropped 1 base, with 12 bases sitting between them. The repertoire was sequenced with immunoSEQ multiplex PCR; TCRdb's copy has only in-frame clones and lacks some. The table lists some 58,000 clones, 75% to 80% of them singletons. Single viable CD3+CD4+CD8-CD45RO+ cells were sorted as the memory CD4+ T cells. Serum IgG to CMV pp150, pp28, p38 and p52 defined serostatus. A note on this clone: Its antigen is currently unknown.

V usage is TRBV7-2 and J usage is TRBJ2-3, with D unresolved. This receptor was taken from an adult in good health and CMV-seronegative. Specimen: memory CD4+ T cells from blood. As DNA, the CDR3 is TGTGCCAGCAGCTTAGAGGCAGCCCTCCGCACAGATACGCAGTATTTT. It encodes CASSLEAALRTDTQYF.